The clone carrying this T cell receptor beta chain has a handful of counts. This entry is derived from a study of cytomegalovirus exposure and HLA in healthy donors. The CDR3 loop spans 14 amino acids. V was pared by 3 bases and J by 3 bases, with 5 bases of the junction left unmatched. Germline V gives CDR1 GTSNPN, CDR2 SVGIG (reference sequence). Primers for the PCR totalled 60 Vbeta and 13 Jbeta. Measured with immunoSEQ multiplex PCR; TCRdb has only the in-frame clones, and not every one. Seen here are about 82,000 clones, around 9.1% observed once, and the top ten hold 24%. The chain recombines TRBV30 with TRBJ2-1; 7 bases are a match to TRBD2. Sequenced material: PBMCs. The sequence came from a man in his sixties in good health and CMV-seropositive. The CDR3 nucleotides are TGTGCCTGGAGCGGGCTAGCGGACTACAATGAGCAGTTCTTC. It encodes CAWSGLADYNEQFF.